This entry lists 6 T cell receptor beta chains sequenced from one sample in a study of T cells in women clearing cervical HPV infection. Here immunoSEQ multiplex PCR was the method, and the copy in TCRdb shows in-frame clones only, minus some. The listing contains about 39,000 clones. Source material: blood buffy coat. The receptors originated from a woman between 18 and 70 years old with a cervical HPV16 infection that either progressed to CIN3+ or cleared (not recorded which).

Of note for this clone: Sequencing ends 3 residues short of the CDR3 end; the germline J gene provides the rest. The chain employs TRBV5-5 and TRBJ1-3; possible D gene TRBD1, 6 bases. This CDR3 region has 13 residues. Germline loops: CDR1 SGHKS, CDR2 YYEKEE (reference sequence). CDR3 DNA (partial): TGTGCCAGCAGCTTGAACAGGGAAGGGACC. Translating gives CASSLNREGT. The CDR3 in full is CASSLNREGTIYF.

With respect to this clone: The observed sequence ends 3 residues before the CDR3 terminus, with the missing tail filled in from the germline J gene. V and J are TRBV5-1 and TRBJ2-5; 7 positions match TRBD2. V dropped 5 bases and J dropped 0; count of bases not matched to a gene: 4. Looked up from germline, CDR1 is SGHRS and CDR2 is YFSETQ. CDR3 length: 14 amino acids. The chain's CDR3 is CASSSRGNQETQYF. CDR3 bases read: TGCGCCAGCAGTTCGCGGGGGAACCAAGAGACC.

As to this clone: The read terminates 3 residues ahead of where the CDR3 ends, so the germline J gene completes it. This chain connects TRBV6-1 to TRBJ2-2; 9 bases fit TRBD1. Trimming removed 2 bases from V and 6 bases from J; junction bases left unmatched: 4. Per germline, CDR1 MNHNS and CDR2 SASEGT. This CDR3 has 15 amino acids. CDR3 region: CASSETQGAPGELFF. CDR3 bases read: TGTGCCAGCAGTGAAACACAGGGGGCTCCCGGGGAG.

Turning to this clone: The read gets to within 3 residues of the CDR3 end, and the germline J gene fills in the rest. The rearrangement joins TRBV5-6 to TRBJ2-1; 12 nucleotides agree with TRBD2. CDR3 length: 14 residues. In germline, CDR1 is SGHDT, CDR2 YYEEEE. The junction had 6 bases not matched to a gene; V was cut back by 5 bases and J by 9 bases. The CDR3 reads CASSSSGGAGEQFF. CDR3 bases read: TGTGCCAGCAGTTCTAGCGGGGGGGCCGGTGAG.

The CDR3 bases that were read are TGCGCCAGCAGCCCCGGACAGGGAGACACAGATACG. As protein: CASSPGQGDTDT. The entire CDR3 is CASSPGQGDTDTQYF. This chain uses TRBV5-1 with TRBJ2-3, with TRBD1 matching 8 bases. The read falls 3 residues short of the CDR3 end, and the missing part is taken from the germline J gene. The CDR3 is made up of 15 amino acids. With 4 bases clipped from V and 2 bases from J, the junction kept 6 bases outside the gene matches. CDR1 and CDR2 from the germline V gene are SGHRS and YFSETQ.

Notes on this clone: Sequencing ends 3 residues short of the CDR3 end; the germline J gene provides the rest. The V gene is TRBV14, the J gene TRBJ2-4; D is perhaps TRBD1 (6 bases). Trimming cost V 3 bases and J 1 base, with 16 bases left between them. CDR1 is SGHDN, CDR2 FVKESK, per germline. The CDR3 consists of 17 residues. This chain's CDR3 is CASSQETGWGAKNIQYF. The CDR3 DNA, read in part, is TGTGCCAGCAGCCAGGAGACAGGTTGGGGGGCCAAAAACATT.